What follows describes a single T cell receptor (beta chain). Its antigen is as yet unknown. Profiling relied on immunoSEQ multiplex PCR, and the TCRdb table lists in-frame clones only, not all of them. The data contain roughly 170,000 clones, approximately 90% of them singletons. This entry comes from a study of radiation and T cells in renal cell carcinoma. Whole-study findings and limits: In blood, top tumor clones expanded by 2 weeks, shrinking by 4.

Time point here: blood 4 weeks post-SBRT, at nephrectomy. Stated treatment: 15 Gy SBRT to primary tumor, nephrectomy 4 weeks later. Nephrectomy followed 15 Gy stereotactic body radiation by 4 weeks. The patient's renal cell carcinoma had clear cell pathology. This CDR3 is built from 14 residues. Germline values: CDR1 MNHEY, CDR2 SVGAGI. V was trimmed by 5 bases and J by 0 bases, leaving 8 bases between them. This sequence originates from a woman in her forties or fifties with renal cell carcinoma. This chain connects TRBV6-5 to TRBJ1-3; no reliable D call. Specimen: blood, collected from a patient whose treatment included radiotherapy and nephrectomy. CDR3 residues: CASSLMSSGNTIYF. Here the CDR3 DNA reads TGTGCCAGCAGTCTTATGAGCTCTGGAAACACCATATATTTT.